These 14 T cell receptor beta chains were sequenced from one sample in a study of T cells expressing NK-cell markers. TCRdb reanalyzed the 5' RACE reads and collapses them to one entry per CDR3 protein, without DNA. Its table records a few hundred thousand distinct CDR3 sequences. The source material was blood T cells: a sorted CD56 or NKG2C T cell subset, CD4+ or CD8+ T cells, or bulk PBMC T cells (not recorded which). These receptors were collected from a woman aged 45-59 years in good health.

The chain carries TRBV21-1 and TRBJ2-4; lacking DNA, the TRBD2 call made by TCRdb goes unchecked. TRBV21-1 is assigned pseudogene status. This CDR3 contains 15 residues. Here the CDR3 reads CASSLNTGPGDIQYF.

The V call is TRBV6-5, the J call TRBJ1-5; TCRdb calls TRBD1, which cannot be checked without DNA. CDR1 is MNHEY and CDR2 is SVGAGI in the germline V gene. This CDR3 region has 15 residues. This chain's CDR3 is CASSYSNRGNQPQHF.

This sequence joins TRBV11-2 and TRBJ1-5; lacking DNA, the TRBD1 call made by TCRdb goes unchecked. The CDR3 has 15 amino acids. CDR1 is SGHAT, CDR2 FQNNGV, per germline. The CDR3 region is CASSLGDREIQPQHF.

The chain links TRBV10-3 to TRBJ1-1; the TRBD1 assignment by TCRdb is unverifiable without DNA. The CDR3 length is 13 residues. The germline gives CDR1 ENHRY, CDR2 SYGVKD. The CDR3: CAIRDRPNTEAFF.

The chain links TRBV7-2 to TRBJ2-1; as DNA is missing, the TRBD1 call by TCRdb cannot be tested. Germline CDR1 is SGHTA and CDR2 is FQGNSA. This CDR3 spans 19 amino acids. CDR3 region: CASSLALSGTVSSSNEQFF.

The chain joins TRBV6-5 to TRBJ1-1. Germline V CDR1 and CDR2: MNHEY, SVGAGI. The length of the CDR3 is 15 residues. The CDR3 is CASSYSIYGDTEAFF.

The chain combines TRBV6-1 with TRBJ1-3; TCRdb designates TRBD1, a call that cannot be tested without DNA. Per the germline V gene, CDR1 is MNHNS and CDR2 is SASEGT. The CDR3 length is 17 residues. The CDR3 sequence: CASSEALSGTSGNTIYF.

The rearrangement joins TRBV29-1 to TRBJ2-1; the D call from TCRdb, TRBD1, cannot be confirmed without DNA. This CDR3 is 15 amino acids long. Per the germline V gene, CDR1 is SQVTM and CDR2 is ANQGSEA. CDR3 loop: CSVPRPGTGNHEQFF.

The rearrangement uses TRBV6-1 and TRBJ2-1; TCRdb names TRBD2, which stays unverified in the absence of DNA. Germline CDR1 MNHNS, CDR2 SASEGT. This CDR3 region has 15 residues. The CDR3 sequence is CASRVNSGSVGEQFF.

This chain joins TRBV7-3 and TRBJ2-1; TCRdb's assignment of TRBD2 cannot be checked, as there is no DNA. Germline V gene lookup returns CDR1 SGHTA and CDR2 FQGTGA. This CDR3 has 16 amino acids. The CDR3 is CASSSAGLAGYNEQFF.

V gene TRBV19 combines with J gene TRBJ2-1; with no DNA, the TCRdb D assignment of TRBD1 cannot be verified. CDR3 length: 16 amino acids. The germline CDR1 and CDR2 sequences are LNHDA and SQIVND (reference sequence). The CDR3: CASSDVGTGFLNEQFF.

The chain has TRBV28 and TRBJ1-2. The length of the CDR3 is 14 residues. Germline V gives CDR1 MDHEN, CDR2 SYDVKM. CDR3 in amino acids: CASSLGQDNYGYTF.

The gene calls are TRBV18 and TRBJ2-1. The CDR3 length is 17 residues. The V gene's germline CDR1 is KGHSH and CDR2 LQKENI. Here the CDR3 reads CASSPPPSLISYNEQFF.

The J gene is TRBJ2-5, the V gene TRBV15; TCRdb picks TRBD2, but there is no DNA to check that call. CDR3 length equals 17 residues. Germline CDR1 is LNHNV and CDR2 is YYDKDF (reference sequence). CDR3 sequence: CATSRDRPSLAGETQYF. Full variable domain (rest looked up from reference TRBV15 and TRBJ2-5): DAMVIQNPRYQVTQFGKPVTLSCSQTLNHNVMYWYQQKSSQAPKLLFHYYDKDFNNEADTPDNFQSRRPNTSFCFLDIRSPGLGDTAMYLCATSRDRPSLAGETQYFGPGTRLLVL.